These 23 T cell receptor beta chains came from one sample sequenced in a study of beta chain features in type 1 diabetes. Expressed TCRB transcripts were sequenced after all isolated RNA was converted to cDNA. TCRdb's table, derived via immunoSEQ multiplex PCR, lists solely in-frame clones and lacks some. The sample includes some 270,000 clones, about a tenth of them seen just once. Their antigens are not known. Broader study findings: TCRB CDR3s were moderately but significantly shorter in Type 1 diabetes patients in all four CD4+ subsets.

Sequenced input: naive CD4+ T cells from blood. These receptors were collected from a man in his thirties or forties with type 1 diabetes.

For the CDR3, the DNA is TGTGCCAGCAGCTTGGGAGGTGGGGCCGAGACCCAGTACTTC. It codes for CASSLGGGAETQYF. The rearrangement joins TRBV7-9 to TRBJ2-5, with D tentatively TRBD2 (6 bases). Looked up from germline, CDR1 is SEHNR and CDR2 is FQNEAQ (reference sequence). This CDR3 region has 14 residues. The ends were cut back, 3 bases at V and 5 bases at J, with 13 bases in the middle.

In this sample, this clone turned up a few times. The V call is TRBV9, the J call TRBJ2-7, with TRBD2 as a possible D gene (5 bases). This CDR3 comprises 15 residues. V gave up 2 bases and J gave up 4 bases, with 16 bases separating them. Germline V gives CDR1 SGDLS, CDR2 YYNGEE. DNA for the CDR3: TGTGCCAGCAGCGTTGCGACTCCCCGGGATTACGAGCAGTACTTC. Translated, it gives CASSVATPRDYEQYF.

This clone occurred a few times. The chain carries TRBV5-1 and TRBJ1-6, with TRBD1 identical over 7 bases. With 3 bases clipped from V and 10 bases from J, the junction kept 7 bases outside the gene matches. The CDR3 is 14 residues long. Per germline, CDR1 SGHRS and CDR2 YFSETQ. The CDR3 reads CASSYRQGQSPLHF. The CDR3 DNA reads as TGCGCCAGCAGCTACCGACAGGGCCAATCACCCCTCCACTTT.

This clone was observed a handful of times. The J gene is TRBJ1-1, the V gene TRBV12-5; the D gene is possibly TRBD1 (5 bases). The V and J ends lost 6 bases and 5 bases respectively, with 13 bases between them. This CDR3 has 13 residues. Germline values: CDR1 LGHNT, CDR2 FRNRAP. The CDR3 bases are TGTGCTAGTGGGCGGGACGGTCCAACTGAAGCTTTCTTT. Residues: CASGRDGPTEAFF.

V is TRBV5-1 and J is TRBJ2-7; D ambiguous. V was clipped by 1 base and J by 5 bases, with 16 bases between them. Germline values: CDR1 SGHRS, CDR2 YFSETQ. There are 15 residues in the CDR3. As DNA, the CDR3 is TGCGCCAGCAGCTTGTATCAGTCAATTCGGGACGAGCAGTACTTC. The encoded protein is CASSLYQSIRDEQYF.

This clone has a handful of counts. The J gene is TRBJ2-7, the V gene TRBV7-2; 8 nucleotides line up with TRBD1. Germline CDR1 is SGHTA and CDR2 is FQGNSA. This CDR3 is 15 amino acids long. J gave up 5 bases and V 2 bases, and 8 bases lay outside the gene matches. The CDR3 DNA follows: TGTGCCAGCAGCTTATTCCAGGGGGCCAGGAACGAGCAGTACTTC. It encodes CASSLFQGARNEQYF.

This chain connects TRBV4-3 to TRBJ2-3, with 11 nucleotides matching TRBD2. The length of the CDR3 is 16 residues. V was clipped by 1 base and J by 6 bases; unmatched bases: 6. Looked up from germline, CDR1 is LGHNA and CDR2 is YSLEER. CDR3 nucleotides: TGCGCCAGCAGCCAAGGGACTAGCGGGTCCCGGGATACGCAGTATTTT. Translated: CASSQGTSGSRDTQYF.

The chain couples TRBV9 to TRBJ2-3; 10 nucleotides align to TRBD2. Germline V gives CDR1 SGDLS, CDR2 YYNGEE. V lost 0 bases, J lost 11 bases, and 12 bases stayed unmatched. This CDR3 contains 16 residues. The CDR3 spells CASSVDPAGGPGGQYF. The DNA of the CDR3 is TGTGCCAGCAGCGTAGATCCAGCGGGGGGGCCCGGGGGGCAGTATTTT.

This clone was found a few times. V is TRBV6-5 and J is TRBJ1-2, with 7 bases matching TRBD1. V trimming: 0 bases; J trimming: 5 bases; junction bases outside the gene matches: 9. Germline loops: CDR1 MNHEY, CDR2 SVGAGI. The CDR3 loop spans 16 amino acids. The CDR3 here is CASSYSGLGQTYGYTF. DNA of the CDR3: TGTGCCAGCAGTTACTCGGGTCTGGGACAGACGTATGGCTACACCTTC.

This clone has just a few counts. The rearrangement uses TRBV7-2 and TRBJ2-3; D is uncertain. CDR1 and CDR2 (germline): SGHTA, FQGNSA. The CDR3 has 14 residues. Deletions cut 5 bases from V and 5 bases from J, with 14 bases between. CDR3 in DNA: TGTGCCAGCAGCACAACCGCCCCAGTAGATACGCAGTATTTT. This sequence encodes CASSTTAPVDTQYF.

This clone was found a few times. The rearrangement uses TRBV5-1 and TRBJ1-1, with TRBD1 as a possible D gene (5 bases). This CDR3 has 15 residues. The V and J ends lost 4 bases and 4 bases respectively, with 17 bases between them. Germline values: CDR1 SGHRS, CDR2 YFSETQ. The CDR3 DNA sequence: TGCGCCAGCAGCCAGAACCCAGGGCCTGGCACTGAAGCTTTCTTT. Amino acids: CASSQNPGPGTEAFF.

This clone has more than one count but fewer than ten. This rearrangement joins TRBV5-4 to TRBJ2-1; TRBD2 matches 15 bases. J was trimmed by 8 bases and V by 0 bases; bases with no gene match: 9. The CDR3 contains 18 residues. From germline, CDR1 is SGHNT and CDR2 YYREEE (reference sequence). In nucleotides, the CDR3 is TGTGCCAGCAGCTTGGTCCGGACTAGCGGGGGGGCCCGTGATGAGCAGTTCTTC. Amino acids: CASSLVRTSGGARDEQFF.

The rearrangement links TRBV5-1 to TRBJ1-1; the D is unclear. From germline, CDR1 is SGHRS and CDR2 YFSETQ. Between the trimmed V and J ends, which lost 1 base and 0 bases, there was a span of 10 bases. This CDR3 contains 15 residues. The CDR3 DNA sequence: TGCGCCAGCAGCTTGTTGAGCCCGATGAACACTGAAGCTTTCTTT. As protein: CASSLLSPMNTEAFF.

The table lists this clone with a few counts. CDR3 in amino acids: CASSGTGGGNTIYF. The CDR3 DNA is TGTGCCAGCAGTGGGACAGGGGGTGGAAACACCATATATTTT. This rearrangement joins TRBV25-1 to TRBJ1-3; 10 bases agree with TRBD1. V was pared by 4 bases and J by 3 bases, with 0 bases of the junction left unmatched. The CDR3 length is 14 residues. Germline CDR1 MGHDK, CDR2 SYGVNS.

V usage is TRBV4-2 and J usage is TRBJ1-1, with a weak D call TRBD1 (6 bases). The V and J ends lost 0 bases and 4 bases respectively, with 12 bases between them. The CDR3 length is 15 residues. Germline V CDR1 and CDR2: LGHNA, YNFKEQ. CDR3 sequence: CASSQEGGGGTEAFF. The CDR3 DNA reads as TGTGCCAGCAGCCAAGAAGGGGGGGGCGGCACTGAAGCTTTCTTT.

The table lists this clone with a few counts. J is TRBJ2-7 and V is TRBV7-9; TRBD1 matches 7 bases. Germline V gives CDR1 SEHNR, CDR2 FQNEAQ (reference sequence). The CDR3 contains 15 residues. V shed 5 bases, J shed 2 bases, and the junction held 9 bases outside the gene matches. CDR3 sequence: CASSGSRQGAYEQYF. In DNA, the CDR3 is TGTGCCAGCAGCGGGAGCCGGCAGGGGGCCTACGAGCAGTACTTC.

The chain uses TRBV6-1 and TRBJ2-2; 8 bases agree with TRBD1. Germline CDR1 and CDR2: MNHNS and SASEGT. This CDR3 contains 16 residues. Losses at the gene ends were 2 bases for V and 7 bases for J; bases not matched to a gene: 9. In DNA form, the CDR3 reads TGTGCCAGCAGTGAACAGGCAGGGGGCGCGGTCGGGGAGCTGTTTTTT. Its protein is CASSEQAGGAVGELFF.

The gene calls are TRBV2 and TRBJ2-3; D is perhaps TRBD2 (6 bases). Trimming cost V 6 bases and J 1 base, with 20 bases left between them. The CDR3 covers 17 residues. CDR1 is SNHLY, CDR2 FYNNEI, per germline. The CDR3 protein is CASRVPSGQVGTDTQYF. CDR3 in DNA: TGTGCCAGCAGAGTCCCGAGCGGGCAGGTCGGCACAGATACGCAGTATTTT.

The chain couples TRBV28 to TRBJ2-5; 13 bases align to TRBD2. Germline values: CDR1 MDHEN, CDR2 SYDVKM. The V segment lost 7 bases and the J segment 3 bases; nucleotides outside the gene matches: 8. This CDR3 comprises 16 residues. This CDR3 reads CASTLLGTSGEETQYF. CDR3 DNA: TGTGCCAGCACCCTACTTGGGACTAGCGGGGAAGAGACCCAGTACTTC.

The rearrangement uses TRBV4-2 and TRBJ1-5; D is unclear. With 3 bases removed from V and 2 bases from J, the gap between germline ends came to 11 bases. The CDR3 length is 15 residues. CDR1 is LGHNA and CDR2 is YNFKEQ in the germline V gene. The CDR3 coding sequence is TGTGCCAGCAGCCAGGAGACCCGGGGCAATCAGCCCCAGCATTTT. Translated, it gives CASSQETRGNQPQHF.

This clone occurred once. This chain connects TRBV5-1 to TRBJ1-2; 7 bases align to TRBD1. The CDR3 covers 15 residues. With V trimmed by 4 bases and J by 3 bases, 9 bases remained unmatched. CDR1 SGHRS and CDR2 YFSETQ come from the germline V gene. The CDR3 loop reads CASSREQGMHYGYTF. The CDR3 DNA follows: TGCGCCAGCAGCAGGGAACAGGGGATGCACTATGGCTACACCTTC.

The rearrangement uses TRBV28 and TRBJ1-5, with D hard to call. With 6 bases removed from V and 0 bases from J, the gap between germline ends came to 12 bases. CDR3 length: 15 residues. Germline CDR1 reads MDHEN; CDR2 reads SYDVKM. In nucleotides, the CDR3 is TGTGCCAGCAGGCCGAGGGAGGATAGCAATCAGCCCCAGCATTTT. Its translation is CASRPREDSNQPQHF.

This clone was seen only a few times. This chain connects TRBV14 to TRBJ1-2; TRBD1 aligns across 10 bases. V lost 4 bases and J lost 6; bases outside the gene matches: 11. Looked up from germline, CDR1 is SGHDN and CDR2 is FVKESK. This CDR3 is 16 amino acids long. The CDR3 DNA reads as TGTGCCAGCAGCCCACACTTGAGACAGGGGGCTGATGGCTACACCTTC. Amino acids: CASSPHLRQGADGYTF.